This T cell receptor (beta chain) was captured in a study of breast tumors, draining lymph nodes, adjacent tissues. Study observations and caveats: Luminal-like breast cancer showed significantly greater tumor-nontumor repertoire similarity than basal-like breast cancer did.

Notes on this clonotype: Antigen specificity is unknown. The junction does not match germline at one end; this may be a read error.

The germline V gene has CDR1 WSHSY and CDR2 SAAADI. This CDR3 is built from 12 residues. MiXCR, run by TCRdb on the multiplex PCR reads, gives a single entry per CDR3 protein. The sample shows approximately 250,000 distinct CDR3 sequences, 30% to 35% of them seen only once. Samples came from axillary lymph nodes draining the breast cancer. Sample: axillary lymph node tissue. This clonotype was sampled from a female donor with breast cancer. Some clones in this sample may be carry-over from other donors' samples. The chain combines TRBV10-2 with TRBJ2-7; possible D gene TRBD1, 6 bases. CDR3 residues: CASREGTYVQYF. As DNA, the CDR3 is TGCGCCAGCAGGGAAGGGACATACGTGCAGTACTTC.